This T cell receptor beta chain is from a study of T-cell reconstitution after alpha-beta-depleted transplantation in children. Findings and limits, study-wide: From newly produced T cells came most of the T-cell counts and diversity one year after transplant. Recipient T cells and thymic progenitors that survived were the source of the high TCRbeta diversity seen at day 60 in some patients. There were reportedly several hundred expanded graft clones from which alpha-beta T cells came about two months after transplant.

To note about this clonotype: Its specificity is unknown.

CDR1 is SGHAT, CDR2 FQNNGV, per germline. V dropped 1 base and J dropped 6 bases, with 7 bases sitting between them. This CDR3 has 13 residues. Unique molecular identifiers featured in how the TCRbeta library was prepared. MiXCR was run by TCRdb on the PCR reads, yielding one entry per CDR3 protein. This sample has over 150,000 distinct CDR3 sequences, with roughly 6.3% found just once. The sequence derives from a girl less than two years old with combined immunodeficiency, due to receive a stem cell transplant. The sequencing used PBMCs, collected before TCRalphabeta/CD19-depleted stem cell transplant. The chain couples TRBV11-2 to TRBJ2-1; D unclear. Here the CDR3 reads CASSLVVVNEQFF. The CDR3 coding sequence is TGTGCCAGCAGCTTAGTGGTGGTCAATGAGCAGTTCTTC. Using reference TRBV11-2 and TRBJ2-1 for the parts outside the CDR3, the full variable domain is EAGVAQSPRYKIIEKRQSVAFWCNPISGHATLYWYQQILGQGPKLLIQFQNNGVVDDSQLPKDRFSAERLKGVDSTLKIQPAKLEDSAVYLCASSLVVVNEQFFGPGTRLTVL.